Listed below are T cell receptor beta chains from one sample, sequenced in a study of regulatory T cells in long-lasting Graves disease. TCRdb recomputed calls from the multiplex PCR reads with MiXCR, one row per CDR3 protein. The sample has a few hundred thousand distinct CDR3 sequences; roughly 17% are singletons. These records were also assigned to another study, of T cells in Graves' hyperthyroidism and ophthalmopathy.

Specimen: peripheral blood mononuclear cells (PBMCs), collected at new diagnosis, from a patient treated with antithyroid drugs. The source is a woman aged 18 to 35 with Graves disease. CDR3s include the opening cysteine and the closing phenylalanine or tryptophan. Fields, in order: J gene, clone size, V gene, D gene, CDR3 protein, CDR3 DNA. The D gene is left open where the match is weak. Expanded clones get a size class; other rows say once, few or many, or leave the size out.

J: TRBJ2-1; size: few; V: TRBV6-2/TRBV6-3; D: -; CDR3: CASSEGEGYNEQFF; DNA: TGTGCCAGCAGTGAAGGAGAGGGGTACAATGAGCAGTTCTTC
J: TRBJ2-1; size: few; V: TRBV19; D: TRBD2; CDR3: CASRPTSGKYNEQFF; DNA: TGTGCCAGTAGGCCCACTAGCGGGAAGTACAATGAGCAGTTCTTC
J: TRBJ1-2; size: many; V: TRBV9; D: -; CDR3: CASSGRTVNYGYTF; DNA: TGTGCCAGCAGCGGACGGACAGTCAACTATGGCTACACCTTC
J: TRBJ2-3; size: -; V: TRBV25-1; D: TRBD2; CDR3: CASKGTSGRDTQYF; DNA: TGTGCCAGCAAGGGGACTAGCGGGAGAGATACGCAGTATTTT
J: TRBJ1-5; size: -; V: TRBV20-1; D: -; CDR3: CSAREGGPNQPQHF; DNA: TGCAGTGCTAGAGAGGGCGGCCCTAATCAGCCCCAGCATTTT
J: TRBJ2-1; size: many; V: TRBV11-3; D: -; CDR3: CASSLVARFGDNEQFF; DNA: TGTGCCAGCAGCTTAGTGGCTCGCTTTGGGGACAATGAGCAGTTCTTC
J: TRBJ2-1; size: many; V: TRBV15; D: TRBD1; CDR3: CATSSWDRDGVNEQFF; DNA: TGTGCCACCAGCAGTTGGGACAGGGATGGGGTGAATGAGCAGTTCTTC
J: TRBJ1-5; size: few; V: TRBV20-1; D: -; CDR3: CSASLGRNQPQHF; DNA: TGCAGTGCTAGTTTGGGACGGAATCAGCCCCAGCATTTT
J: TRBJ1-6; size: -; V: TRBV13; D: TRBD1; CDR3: CASSLARDRGNSPLHF; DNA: TGCGCCAGCAGCTTGGCGCGAGACAGGGGGAATTCACCCCTCCACTTT
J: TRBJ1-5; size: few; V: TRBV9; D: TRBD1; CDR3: CASSVEDRGLGNQPQHF; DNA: TGTGCCAGCAGCGTAGAGGACAGGGGGCTTGGTAATCAGCCCCAGCATTTT